This T cell receptor beta chain originates from a study of T cell responses to AZD1222 COVID-19 vaccine. Points from the study as a whole: It was only a handful of AZD1222 recipients who were seropositive at baseline. Reportedly, close to half of spike-specific TCRs are directed against unmutated variant regions. Mostly white British, mostly female donors; authors suggested clonal diversity may be underestimated. Every sample of the repertoires postdated the peak T cell response.

To note about this clone: What it binds is not known.

The protocol was immunoSEQ multiplex PCR, while the TCRdb copy is restricted to in-frame clones and leaves out a portion. The profile covers roughly 86,000 clones, with 85% appearing a single time and about 4.6% taken by the ten largest. The CDR3 has 17 residues. Trimming pared 2 bases from V and 5 bases from J, leaving 21 bases between. Germline CDR1 reads SGHAT; CDR2 reads FQNNGV. This specimen was peripheral blood, taken 28 days after the second AZD1222 dose. The origin of this receptor is an adult who received the AZD1222 COVID-19 vaccine. The J gene is TRBJ2-5, the V gene TRBV11-2; the D gene is possibly TRBD1 (6 bases). The CDR3 spells CASSLLSRAGEGETQYF. CDR3 nucleotide sequence: TGTGCCAGCAGCTTACTCTCACGGGCAGGGGAAGGGGAGACCCAGTACTTC.